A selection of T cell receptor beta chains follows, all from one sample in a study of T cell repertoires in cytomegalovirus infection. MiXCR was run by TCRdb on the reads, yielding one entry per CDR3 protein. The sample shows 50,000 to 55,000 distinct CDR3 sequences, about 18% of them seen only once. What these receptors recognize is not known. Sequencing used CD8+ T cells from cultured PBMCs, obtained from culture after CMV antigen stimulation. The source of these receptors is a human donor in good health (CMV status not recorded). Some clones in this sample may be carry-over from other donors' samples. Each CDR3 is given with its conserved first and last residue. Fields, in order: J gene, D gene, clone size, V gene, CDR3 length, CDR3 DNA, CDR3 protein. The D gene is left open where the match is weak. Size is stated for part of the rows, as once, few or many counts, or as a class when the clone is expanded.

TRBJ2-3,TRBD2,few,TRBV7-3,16,TGTGCCAGCAGCTCCCCGTCCAGCGGGATGGGAGATACGCAGTATTTT,CASSSPSSGMGDTQYF
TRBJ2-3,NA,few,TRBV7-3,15,TGTGCCAGCAGCTTATATCCTTCCCGCACAGATACGCAGTATTTT,CASSLYPSRTDTQYF
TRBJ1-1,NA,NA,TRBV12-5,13,TGTGCTAGTGGTCTGGGGGAGGTACCTGAAGCTTTCTTT,CASGLGEVPEAFF
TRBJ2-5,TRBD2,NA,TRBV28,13,TGTGCCAGCACCTTAGCGGGACAAGAGACCCAGTACTTC,CASTLAGQETQYF
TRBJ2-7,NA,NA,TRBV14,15,TGTGCCAGCAGCCAAGAGCCGGGTAGCTCCTACGAGCAGTACTTC,CASSQEPGSSYEQYF
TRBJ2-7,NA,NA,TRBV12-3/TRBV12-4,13,TGTGCCAGCAGTTTGCACGTATCCTACGAGCAGTACTTC,CASSLHVSYEQYF
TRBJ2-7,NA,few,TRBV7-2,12,TGTGCCAGCAGCTCCAGGTTTTACGAGCAGTACTTC,CASSSRFYEQYF
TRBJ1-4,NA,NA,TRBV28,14,TGTGCCAGCAGTTTGGACAGAACTAATGAAAAACTGTTTTTT,CASSLDRTNEKLFF
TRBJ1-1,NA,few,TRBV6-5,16,TGTGCCAGCAGTTACACGAGGGACACCGTGAACACTGAAGCTTTCTTT,CASSYTRDTVNTEAFF
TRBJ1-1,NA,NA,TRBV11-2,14,TGTGCCAGCAGTTATACAGGGTTCCCACCTGAAGCTTTCTTT,CASSYTGFPPEAFF
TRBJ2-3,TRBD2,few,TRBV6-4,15,TGTGCCAGCAGTGAAGGGACTAGCGGCCCAGATACGCAGTATTTT,CASSEGTSGPDTQYF
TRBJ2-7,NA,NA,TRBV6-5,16,TGTGCCAGCAGTTACGCGAGGACAGCGGGACTCTACGAGCAGTACTTC,CASSYARTAGLYEQYF
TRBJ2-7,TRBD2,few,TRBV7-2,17,TGTGCCAGCAGCCCCCTAGGACTAGCGACCCGGACCTACGAGCAGTACTTC,CASSPLGLATRTYEQYF
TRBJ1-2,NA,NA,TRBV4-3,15,TGCGCCAGCAGCGTAAGAGCAGGGGATTTGGATGGCTACACCTTC,CASSVRAGDLDGYTF
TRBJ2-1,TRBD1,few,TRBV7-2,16,TGTGCCAGCAGCTTAGAGTCGACAGGGCACTACAATGAGCAGTTCTTC,CASSLESTGHYNEQFF
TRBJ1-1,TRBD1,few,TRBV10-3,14,TGTGCCATCAGTGAAGGGACAGGGCCCACTGAAGCTTTCTTT,CAISEGTGPTEAFF
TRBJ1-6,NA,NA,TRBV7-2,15,TGTGCCAGCAGCTTAACTTCCCAGGGTAATTCACCCCTCCACTTT,CASSLTSQGNSPLHF
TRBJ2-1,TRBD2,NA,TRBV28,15,TGTGCCAGCAGTTTAGGGGCGGGAGGCTACAATGAGCAGTTCTTC,CASSLGAGGYNEQFF
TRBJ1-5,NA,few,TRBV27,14,TGTGCCAGCAGTACCGGGAACCTCAATCAGTCCCAGCATTTT,CASSTGNLNQSQHF
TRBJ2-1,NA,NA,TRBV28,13,TGTGCCAGCAGTCCCCGGACAGCGGGAGAGCAGTTCTTC,CASSPRTAGEQFF
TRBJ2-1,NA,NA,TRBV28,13,TGTGCCACCGCTCTTCAGGGATACAATGAGCAGTTCTTC,CATALQGYNEQFF
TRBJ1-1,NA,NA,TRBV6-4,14,TGTGCCAGCAGTGAATATCCAGGGCCCACTGAAGCTTTCTTT,CASSEYPGPTEAFF
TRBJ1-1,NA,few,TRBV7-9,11,TGTGCCAGCAGCTCCGGATCTGAAGCTTTCTTT,CASSSGSEAFF
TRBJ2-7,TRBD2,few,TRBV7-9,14,TGTGCCAGCAGCCGACACGGGACTAGCTACGAGCAGTACTTC,CASSRHGTSYEQYF
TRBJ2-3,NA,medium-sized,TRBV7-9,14,TGTGCCAGCAGCTTACAGTCAGCCACAGATACGCAGTATTTT,CASSLQSATDTQYF
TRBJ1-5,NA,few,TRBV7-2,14,TGTGCCAGCAGCTTAGCGGCGGTGGGGAAGCCCCAGCATTTT,CASSLAAVGKPQHF
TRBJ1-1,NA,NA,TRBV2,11,TGTGCCAGCCGTTGGGCCCTGGAAGCTTTCTTT,CASRWALEAFF
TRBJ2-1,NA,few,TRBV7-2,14,TGTGCCAGCAGCTTCGGGACATCCTACAATGAGCAGTTCTTC,CASSFGTSYNEQFF
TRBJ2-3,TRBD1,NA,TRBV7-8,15,TGTGCCAGCAGCTCGTATGACAGGGACACAGATACGCAGTATTTT,CASSSYDRDTDTQYF
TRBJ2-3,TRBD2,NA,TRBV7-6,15,TGTGCCAGCAGCCAGGTTGGCGGGGGGGCAGATACGCAGTATTTT,CASSQVGGGADTQYF
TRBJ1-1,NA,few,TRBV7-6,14,TGTGCCAGCAGTTGGGGCAGTATGAACACTGAAGCTTTCTTT,CASSWGSMNTEAFF
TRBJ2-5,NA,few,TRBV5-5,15,TGTGCCAGCAGCTTGGAGGGACACTCGAGAGAGACCCAGTACTTC,CASSLEGHSRETQYF
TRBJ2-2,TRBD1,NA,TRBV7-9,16,TGTGCCAGCAGCTTAGTCCCAGGGGGCGACACCGGGGAGCTGTTTTTT,CASSLVPGGDTGELFF
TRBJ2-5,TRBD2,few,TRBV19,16,TGTGCCAGTACGGGTGTGACTAGCGGGGGGGAAGAGACCCAGTACTTC,CASTGVTSGGEETQYF
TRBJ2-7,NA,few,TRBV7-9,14,TGTGCCAGCAGCGCTGGGGCTAGCTCCTACGAGCAGTACTTC,CASSAGASSYEQYF
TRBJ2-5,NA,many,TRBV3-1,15,TGTGCCAGCAGCCAAGTCCGGACACCACAAGAGACCCAGTACTTC,CASSQVRTPQETQYF
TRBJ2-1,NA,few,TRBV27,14,TGTGCCAGCAGTTTGGGCGGTTCCCGCGGTGAGCAGTTCTTC,CASSLGGSRGEQFF
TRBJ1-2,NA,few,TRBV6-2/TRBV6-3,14,TGTGCCAGCAGTCCCCTCAGGCGTGACTATGGCTACACCTTC,CASSPLRRDYGYTF
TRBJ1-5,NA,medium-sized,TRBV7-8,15,TGTGCCAGCAGCTTCAACAGGCTCGGCAATCAGCCCCAGCATTTT,CASSFNRLGNQPQHF
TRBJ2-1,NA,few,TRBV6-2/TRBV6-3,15,TGTGCCAGCAACGAGCCGCGGAGCTCCTACAATGAGCAGTTCTTC,CASNEPRSSYNEQFF
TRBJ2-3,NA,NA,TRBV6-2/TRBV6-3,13,TGTGCCAGCAGTCCGACAGTCGTAGATACGCAGTATTTT,CASSPTVVDTQYF
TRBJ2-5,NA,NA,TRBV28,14,TGTGCCAGCAGTTTATCAGACGGACAAGAGACCCAGTACTTC,CASSLSDGQETQYF
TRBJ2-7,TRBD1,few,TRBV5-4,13,TGTGCCAGCAGCTTACGGACAGGGGTCGAGCAGTACTTC,CASSLRTGVEQYF
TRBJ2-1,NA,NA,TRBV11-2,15,TGTGCCAGCAGCTTATATTTCAGGGCCAACAATGAGCAGTTCTTC,CASSLYFRANNEQFF
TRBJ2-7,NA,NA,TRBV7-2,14,TGTGCCAGCAGCTTAGTGCGCGGGTCCTACGAGCAGTACTTC,CASSLVRGSYEQYF
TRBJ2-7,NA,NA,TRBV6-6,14,TGTGCCAGCAGTTCCGGGACCGGAACCTACGAGCAGTACTTC,CASSSGTGTYEQYF
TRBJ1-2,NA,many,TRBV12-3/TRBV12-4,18,TGTGCCAGCAGTTTGTACGGAACAGGGCACCCAGCTAACTATGGCTACACCTTC,CASSLYGTGHPANYGYTF
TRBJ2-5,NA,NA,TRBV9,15,TGTGCCAGCAGCGTAGGGGGTCGGATCCAAGAGACCCAGTACTTC,CASSVGGRIQETQYF
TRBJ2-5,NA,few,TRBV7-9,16,TGTGCCAGCAGCCCGAGCCGTGGGACGTCTCAAGAGACCCAGTACTTC,CASSPSRGTSQETQYF